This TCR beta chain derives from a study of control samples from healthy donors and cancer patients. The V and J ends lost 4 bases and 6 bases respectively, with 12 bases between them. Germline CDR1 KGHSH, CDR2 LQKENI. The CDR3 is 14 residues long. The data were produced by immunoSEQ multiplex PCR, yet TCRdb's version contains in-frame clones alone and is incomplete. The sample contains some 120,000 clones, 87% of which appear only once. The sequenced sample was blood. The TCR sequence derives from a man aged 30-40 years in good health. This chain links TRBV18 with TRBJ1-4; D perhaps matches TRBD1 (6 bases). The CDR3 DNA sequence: TGTGCCAGCTCACAGGCACAGGGCCATGAAAAACTGTTTTTT. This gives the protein CASSQAQGHEKLFF.